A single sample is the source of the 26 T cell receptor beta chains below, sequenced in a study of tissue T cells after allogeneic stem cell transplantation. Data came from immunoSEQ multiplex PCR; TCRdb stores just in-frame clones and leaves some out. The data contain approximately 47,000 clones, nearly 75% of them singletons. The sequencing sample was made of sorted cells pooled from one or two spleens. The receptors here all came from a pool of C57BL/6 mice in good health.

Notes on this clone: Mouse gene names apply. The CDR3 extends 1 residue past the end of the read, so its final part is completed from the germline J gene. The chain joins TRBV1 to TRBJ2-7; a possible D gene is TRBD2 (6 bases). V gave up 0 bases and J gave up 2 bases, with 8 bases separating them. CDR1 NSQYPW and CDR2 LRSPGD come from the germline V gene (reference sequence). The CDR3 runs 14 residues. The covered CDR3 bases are TGCACCTGCAGTGCAGACTGGGGTCCCTATGAACAGTAC. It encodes CTCSADWGPYEQY. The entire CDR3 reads CTCSADWGPYEQYF. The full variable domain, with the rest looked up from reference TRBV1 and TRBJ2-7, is VTLLEQNPRWRLVPRGQAVNLRCILKNSQYPWMSWYQQDLQKQLQWLFTLRSPGDKEVKSLPGADYLATRVTDTELRLQVANMSQGRTLYCTCSADWGPYEQYFGPGTRLTVL.

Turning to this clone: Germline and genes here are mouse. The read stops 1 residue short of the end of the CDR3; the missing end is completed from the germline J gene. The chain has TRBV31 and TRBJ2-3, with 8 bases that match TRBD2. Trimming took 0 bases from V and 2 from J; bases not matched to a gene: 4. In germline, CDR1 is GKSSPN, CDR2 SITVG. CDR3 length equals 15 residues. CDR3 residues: CAWSLVGGVAETLYF. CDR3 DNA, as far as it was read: TGTGCCTGGAGTCTAGTTGGGGGGGTTGCAGAAACGCTGTAT. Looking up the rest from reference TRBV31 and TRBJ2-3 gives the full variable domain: AQTIHQWPVAEIKAVGSPLSLGCTIKGKSSPNLYWYWQATGGTLQQLFYSITVGQVESVVQLNLSASRPKDDQFILSTEKLLLSHSGFYLCAWSLVGGVAETLYFGSGTRLTVL.

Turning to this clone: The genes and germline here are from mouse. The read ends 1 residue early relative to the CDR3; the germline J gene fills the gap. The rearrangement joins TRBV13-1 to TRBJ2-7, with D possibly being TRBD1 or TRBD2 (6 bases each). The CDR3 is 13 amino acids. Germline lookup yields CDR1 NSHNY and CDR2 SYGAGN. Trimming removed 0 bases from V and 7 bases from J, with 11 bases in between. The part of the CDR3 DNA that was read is TGTGCCAGCAGTGATGCAATGGGGGCCGAACAGTAC. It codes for CASSDAMGAEQY. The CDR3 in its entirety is CASSDAMGAEQYF.

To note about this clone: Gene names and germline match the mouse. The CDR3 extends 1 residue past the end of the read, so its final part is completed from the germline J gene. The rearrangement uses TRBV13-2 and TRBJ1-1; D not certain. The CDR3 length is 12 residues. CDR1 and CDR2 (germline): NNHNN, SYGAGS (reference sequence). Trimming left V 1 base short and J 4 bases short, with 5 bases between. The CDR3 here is CASGDRGTEVFF. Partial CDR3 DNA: TGTGCCAGCGGTGATCGGGGCACAGAAGTCTTC.

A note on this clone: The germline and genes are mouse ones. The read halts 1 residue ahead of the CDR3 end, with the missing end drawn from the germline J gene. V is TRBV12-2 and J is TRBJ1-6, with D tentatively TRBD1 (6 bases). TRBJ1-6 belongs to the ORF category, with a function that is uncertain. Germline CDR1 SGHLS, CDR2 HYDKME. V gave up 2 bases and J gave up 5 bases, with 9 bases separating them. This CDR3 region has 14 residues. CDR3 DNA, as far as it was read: TGTGCCAGCTCTCCACAGGGAGATAATTCGCCCCTCTAC. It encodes CASSPQGDNSPLY. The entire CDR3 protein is CASSPQGDNSPLYF.

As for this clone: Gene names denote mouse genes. CDR3 DNA (partial): TGTGCCAGCGGTGATATCAGGGGAGAGAATTCGCCCCTCTAC. Its protein is CASGDIRGENSPLY. The complete CDR3 sequence is CASGDIRGENSPLYF. The chain couples TRBV13-2 to TRBJ1-6, with a possible D match to TRBD1 (6 bases). The sequenced fragment ends 1 residue before the CDR3 boundary, so the rest is inferred from the germline J gene. TRBJ1-6 is given ORF status, its function remaining uncertain. The germline gives CDR1 NNHNN, CDR2 SYGAGS (reference sequence). The V end lost 1 base, the J end lost 7 bases, and 12 bases lay between the germline ends. This CDR3 comprises 15 residues.

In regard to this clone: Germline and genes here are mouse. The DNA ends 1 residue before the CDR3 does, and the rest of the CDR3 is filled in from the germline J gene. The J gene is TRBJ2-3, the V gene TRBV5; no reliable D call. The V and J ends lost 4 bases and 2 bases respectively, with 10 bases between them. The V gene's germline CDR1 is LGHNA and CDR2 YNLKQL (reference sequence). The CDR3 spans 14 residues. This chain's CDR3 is CASSPQQVAETLYF. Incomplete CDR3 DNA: TGTGCCAGCAGCCCCCAGCAAGTTGCAGAAACGCTGTAT.

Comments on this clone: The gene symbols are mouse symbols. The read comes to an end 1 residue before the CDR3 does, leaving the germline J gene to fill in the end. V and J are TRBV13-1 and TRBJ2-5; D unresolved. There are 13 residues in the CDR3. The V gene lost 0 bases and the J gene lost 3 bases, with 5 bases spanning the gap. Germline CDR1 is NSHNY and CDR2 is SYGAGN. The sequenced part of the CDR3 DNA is TGTGCCAGCAGTGATGCGAAACAAGACACCCAGTAC. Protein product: CASSDAKQDTQY. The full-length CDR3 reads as CASSDAKQDTQYF.

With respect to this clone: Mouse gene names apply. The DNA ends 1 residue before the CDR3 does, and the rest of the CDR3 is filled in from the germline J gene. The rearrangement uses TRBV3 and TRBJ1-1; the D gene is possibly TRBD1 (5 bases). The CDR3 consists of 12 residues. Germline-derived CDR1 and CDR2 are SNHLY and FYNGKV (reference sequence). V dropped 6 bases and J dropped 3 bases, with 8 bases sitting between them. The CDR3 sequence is CASSFRDTEVFF. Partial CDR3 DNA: TGTGCCAGCAGTTTCAGGGACACAGAAGTCTTC.

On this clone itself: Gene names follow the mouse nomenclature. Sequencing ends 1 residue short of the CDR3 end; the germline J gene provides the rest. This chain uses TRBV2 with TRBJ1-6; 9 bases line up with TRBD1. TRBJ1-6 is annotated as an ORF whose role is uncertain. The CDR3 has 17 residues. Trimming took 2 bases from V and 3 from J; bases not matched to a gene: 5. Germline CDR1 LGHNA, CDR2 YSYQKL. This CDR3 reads CASSQPPGQGYNSPLYF. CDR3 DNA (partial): TGTGCCAGCAGCCAACCTCCGGGACAGGGCTATAATTCGCCCCTCTAC.

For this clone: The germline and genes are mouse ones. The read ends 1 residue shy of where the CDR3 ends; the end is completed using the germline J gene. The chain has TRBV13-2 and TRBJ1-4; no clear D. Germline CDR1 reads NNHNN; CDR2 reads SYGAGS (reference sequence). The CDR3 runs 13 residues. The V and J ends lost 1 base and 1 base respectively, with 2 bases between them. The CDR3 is CASGDPSNERLFF. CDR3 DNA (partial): TGTGCCAGCGGTGATCCTTCCAACGAAAGATTATTT.

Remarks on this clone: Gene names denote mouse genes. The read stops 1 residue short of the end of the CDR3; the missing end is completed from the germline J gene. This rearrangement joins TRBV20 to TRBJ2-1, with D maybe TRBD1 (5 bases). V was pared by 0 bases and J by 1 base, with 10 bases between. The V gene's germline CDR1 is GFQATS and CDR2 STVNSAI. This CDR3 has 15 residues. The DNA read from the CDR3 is TGTGGTGCTAGGGATCTAGGACAAAACTATGCTGAGCAGTTC. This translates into CGARDLGQNYAEQF. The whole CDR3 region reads CGARDLGQNYAEQFF.

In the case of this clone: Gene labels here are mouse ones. The DNA read from the CDR3 is TGTGCCAGCAGTTTACGGGGGAGGTGGGACACCCAGTAC. Translation gives CASSLRGRWDTQY. The whole CDR3 region reads CASSLRGRWDTQYF. The chain uses TRBV14 and TRBJ2-5; D could derive from TRBD1 or TRBD2 (5 bases each). The read terminates 1 residue ahead of where the CDR3 ends, so the germline J gene completes it. Trimming took 2 bases from V and 6 from J, leaving 13 bases between them. The CDR3 consists of 14 residues. Germline V CDR1 and CDR2: SGHDT, FRDEAV.

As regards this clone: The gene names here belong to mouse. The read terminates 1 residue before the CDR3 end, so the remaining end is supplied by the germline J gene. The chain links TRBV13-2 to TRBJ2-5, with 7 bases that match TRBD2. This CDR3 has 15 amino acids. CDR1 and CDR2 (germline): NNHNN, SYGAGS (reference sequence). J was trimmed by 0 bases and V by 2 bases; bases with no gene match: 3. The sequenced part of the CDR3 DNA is TGTGCCAGCGGTGAGGCTGGGGGTAACCAAGACACCCAGTAC. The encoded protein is CASGEAGGNQDTQY. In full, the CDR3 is CASGEAGGNQDTQYF.

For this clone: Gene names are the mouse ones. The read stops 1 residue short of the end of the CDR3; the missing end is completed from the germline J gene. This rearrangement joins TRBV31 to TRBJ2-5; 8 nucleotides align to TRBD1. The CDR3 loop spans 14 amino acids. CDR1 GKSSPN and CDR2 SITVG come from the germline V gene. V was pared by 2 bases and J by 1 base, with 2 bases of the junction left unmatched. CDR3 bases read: TGTGCCTGGAGTGTGGGACAGGACCAAGACACCCAGTAC. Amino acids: CAWSVGQDQDTQY. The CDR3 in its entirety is CAWSVGQDQDTQYF.

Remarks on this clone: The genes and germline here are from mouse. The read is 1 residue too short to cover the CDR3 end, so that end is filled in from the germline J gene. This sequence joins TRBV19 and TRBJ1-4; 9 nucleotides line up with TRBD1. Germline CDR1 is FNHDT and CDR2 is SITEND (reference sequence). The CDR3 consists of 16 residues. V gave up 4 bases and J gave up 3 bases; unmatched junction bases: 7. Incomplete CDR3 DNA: TGTGCCAGCAGTTCCCGAACAGGGGGCGCCAACGAAAGATTATTT. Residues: CASSSRTGGANERLF. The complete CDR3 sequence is CASSSRTGGANERLFF.

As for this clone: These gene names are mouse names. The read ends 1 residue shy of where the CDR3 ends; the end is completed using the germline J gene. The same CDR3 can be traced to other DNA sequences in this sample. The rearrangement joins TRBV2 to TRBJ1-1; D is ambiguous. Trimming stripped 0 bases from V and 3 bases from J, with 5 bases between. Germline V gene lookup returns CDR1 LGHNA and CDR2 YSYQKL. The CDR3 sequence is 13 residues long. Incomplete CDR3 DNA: TGTGCCAGCAGCCAAGATCGGGACACAGAAGTCTTC. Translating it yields CASSQDRDTEVF. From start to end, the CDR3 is CASSQDRDTEVFF.

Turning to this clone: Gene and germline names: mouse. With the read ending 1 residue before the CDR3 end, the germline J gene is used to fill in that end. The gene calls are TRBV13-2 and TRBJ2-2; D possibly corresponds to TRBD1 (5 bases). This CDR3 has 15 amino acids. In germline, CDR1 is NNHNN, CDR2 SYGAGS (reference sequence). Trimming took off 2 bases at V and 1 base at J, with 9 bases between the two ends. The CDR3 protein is CASGEPTVNTGQLYF. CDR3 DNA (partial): TGTGCCAGCGGTGAGCCGACAGTAAACACCGGGCAGCTCTAC.

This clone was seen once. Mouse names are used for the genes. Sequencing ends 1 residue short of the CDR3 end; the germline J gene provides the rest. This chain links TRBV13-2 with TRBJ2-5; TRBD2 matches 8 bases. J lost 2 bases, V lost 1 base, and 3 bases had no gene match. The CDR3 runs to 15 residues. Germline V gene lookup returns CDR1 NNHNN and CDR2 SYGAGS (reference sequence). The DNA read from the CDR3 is TGTGCCAGCGGTGATCCACTGGGGGTCCAAGACACCCAGTAC. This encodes CASGDPLGVQDTQY. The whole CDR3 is CASGDPLGVQDTQYF.

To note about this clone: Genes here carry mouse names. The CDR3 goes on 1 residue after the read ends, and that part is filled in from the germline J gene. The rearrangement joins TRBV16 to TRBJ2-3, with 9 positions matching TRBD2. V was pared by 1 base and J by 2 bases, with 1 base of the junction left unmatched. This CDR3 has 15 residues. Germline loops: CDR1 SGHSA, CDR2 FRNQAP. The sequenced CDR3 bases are TGTGCAAGCAGCTTAGTGGGGGGGCTTGCAGAAACGCTGTAT. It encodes CASSLVGGLAETLY. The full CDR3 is CASSLVGGLAETLYF.

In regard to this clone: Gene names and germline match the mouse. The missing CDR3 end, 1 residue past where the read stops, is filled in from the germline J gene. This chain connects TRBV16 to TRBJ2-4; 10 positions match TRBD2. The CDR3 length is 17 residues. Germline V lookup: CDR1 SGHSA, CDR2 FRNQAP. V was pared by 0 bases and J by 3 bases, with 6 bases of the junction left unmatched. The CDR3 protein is CASSLEGWGGAQNTLYF. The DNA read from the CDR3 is TGTGCAAGCAGCTTAGAAGGCTGGGGGGGCGCCCAAAACACCTTGTAC.

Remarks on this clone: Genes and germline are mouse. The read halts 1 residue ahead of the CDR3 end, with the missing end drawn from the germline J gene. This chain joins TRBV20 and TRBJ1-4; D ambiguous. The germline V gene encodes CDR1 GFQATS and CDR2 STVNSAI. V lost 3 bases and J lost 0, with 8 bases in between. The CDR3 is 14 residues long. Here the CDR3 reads CGASPIVSNERLFF. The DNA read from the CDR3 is TGTGGTGCTAGCCCAATAGTTTCCAACGAAAGATTATTT. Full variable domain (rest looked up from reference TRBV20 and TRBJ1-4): GALVYQYPRRTICKSGTSMRMECQAVGFQATSVAWYRQSPQKTFELIALSTVNSAIKYEQNFTQEKFPISHPNLSFSSMTVLNAYLEDRGLYLCGASPIVSNERLFFGHGTKLSVL.

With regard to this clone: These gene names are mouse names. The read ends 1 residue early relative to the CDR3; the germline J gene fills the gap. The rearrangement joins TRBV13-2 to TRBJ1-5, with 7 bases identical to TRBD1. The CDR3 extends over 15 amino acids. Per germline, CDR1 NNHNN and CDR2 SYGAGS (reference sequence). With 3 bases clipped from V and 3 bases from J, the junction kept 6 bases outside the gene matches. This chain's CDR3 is CASGGGGGGNQAPLF. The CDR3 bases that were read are TGTGCCAGCGGTGGAGGGGGCGGGGGCAACCAGGCTCCGCTT.

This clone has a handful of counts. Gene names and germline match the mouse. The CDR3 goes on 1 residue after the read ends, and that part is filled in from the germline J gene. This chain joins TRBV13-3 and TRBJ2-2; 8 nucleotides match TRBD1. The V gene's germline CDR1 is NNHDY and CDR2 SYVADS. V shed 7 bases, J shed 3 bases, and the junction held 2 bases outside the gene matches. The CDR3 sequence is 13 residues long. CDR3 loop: CASLDRDTGQLYF. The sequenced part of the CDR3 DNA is TGTGCCAGCCTGGACAGGGACACCGGGCAGCTCTAC.

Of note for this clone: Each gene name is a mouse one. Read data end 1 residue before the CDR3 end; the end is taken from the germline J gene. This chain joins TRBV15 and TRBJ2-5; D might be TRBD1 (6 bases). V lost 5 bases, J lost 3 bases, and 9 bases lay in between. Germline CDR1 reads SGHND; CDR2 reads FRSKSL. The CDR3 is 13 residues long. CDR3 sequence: CASSPGTQDTQYF. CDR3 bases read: TGTGCCAGCAGTCCCGGGACACAAGACACCCAGTAC. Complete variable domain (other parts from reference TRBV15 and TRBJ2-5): DAGVTQTPRHEVAEKGQTIILKCEPVSGHNDLFWYRQTKIQGLELLSYFRSKSLMEDGGAFKDRFKAEMLNSSFSTLKIQPTEPKDSAVYLCASSPGTQDTQYFGPGTRLLVL.

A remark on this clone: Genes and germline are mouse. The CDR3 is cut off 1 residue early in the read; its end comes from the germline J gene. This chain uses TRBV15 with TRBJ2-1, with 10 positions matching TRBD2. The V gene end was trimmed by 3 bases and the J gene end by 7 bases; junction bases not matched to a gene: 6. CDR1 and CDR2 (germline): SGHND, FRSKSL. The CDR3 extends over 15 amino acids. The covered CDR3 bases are TGTGCCAGCAGTTTCTGGGGGGGCGCGAGAGCTGAGCAGTTC. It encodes CASSFWGGARAEQF. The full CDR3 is CASSFWGGARAEQFF.